These T cell receptor beta chains were read from a single sample in a study of patients and donors after allogeneic stem cell transplantation. TCRdb itself ran the RT-PCR reads through MiXCR, one entry per CDR3 protein. The sample holds about 230,000 distinct CDR3 sequences, 13% to 15% seen once. The specimen sequenced was blood, either unsorted or a sorted T cell fraction (not recorded which). The receptor source for this set is a human donor who was either an allogeneic HSCT recipient or a stem cell or donor lymphocyte infusion donor (not recorded which). It is not recorded whose cells these are; they may come from a transplant donor. The CDR3 runs from the conserved cysteine through the conserved F or W. Fields, in order: V gene, J gene, D gene, clone size, CDR3 protein, CDR3 DNA. D genes are given only for firm matches. Clone size is not always given. Where it is, it says once, few, many or a class for expanded clones.

TRBV27,TRBJ2-7,TRBD2,NA,CASSRGLRYEQYF,TGTGCCAGCAGTAGGGGACTACGCTACGAGCAGTACTTC
TRBV19,TRBJ1-2,NA,NA,CASSRDIQGALDYGYTF,TGTGCCAGTAGCAGAGATATACAGGGCGCGCTGGACTATGGCTACACCTTC
TRBV20-1,TRBJ1-4,TRBD1,few,CSADRGMGEKLFF,TGCAGTGCCGACAGGGGAATGGGAGAAAAACTGTTTTTT
TRBV5-1,TRBJ2-1,TRBD2,many,CASSVGLAVYNEQFF,TGCGCCAGCAGCGTTGGACTAGCGGTTTACAATGAGCAGTTCTTC
TRBV6-1,TRBJ2-1,TRBD2,many,CASSEFSIAGGREQFF,TGTGCCAGCAGTGAATTCTCGATAGCGGGAGGGCGCGAGCAGTTCTTC
TRBV6-1,TRBJ2-5,TRBD2,many,CASSILAGGETQYF,TGTGCCAGCAGCATACTAGCGGGAGGAGAGACCCAGTACTTC
TRBV30,TRBJ1-5,NA,few,CAWSQSIWDQPQHF,TGTGCCTGGAGTCAGAGTATCTGGGATCAGCCCCAGCATTTT
TRBV20-1,TRBJ1-5,NA,few,CSSGGSNQPQHF,TGCAGTTCGGGGGGGAGCAATCAGCCCCAGCATTTT
TRBV10-3,TRBJ2-7,NA,few,CAINSDYTYEQYF,TGTGCCATCAACTCGGACTACACCTACGAGCAGTACTTC
TRBV5-1,TRBJ1-1,NA,many,CASSSGSREAFF,TGCGCCAGCAGCTCCGGGTCACGGGAAGCTTTCTTT
TRBV7-8,TRBJ2-1,NA,NA,CASSLGSRGGVGGKFF,TGTGCCAGCAGCTTAGGAAGCAGGGGGGGAGTCGGCGGGAAGTTCTTC
TRBV5-1,TRBJ2-7,TRBD1,few,CASSQDRGGGEQYF,TGCGCCAGCAGCCAGGACAGGGGAGGCGGCGAGCAGTACTTC
TRBV30,TRBJ2-1,TRBD2,few,CAWSGLAGGEQFF,TGTGCCTGGAGTGGACTAGCCGGAGGTGAGCAGTTCTTC
TRBV14,TRBJ1-2,NA,few,CASSQGEPAPNYGYTF,TGTGCCAGCAGCCAAGGAGAGCCGGCGCCTAACTATGGCTACACCTTC
TRBV5-1,TRBJ2-3,NA,few,CASSPDDNRISTDTQYF,TGCGCCAGCAGCCCCGACGACAATCGCATTAGCACAGATACGCAGTATTTT
TRBV20-1,TRBJ2-3,NA,many,CSWASDRTDTQYF,TGCAGTTGGGCCAGCGACCGTACAGATACGCAGTATTTT
TRBV30,TRBJ2-1,NA,few,CAWRDSYNEQFF,TGTGCCTGGAGGGACAGCTACAATGAGCAGTTCTTC
TRBV19,TRBJ2-7,TRBD2,NA,CASSGRDYEQYF,TGTGCCAGTAGCGGGAGGGACTACGAGCAGTACTTC
TRBV4-3,TRBJ1-6,NA,many,CASSQGPQGNSPLHF,TGCGCCAGCAGCCAGGGACCCCAAGGGAATTCACCCCTCCACTTT
TRBV6-1,TRBJ2-2,NA,NA,CASSERGHTGELFF,TGTGCCAGCAGTGAAAGGGGTCACACCGGGGAGCTGTTTTTT
TRBV4-2,TRBJ2-1,TRBD2,NA,CASSRRGAGTGAEQFF,TGTGCCAGCAGCCGGAGGGGAGCGGGGACCGGCGCTGAGCAGTTCTTC
TRBV21-1,TRBJ1-1,NA,few,CASSKDSKDSEAFF,TGTGCCAGCAGCAAAGATAGTAAGGACAGTGAAGCTTTCTTT
TRBV20-1,TRBJ1-2,NA,NA,CSARDEAGEAGGYTF,TGCAGTGCTAGAGATGAAGCAGGGGAGGCTGGCGGCTACACCTTC
TRBV7-6,TRBJ2-7,TRBD2,NA,CASSLGTGTSGRYEQYF,TGTGCCAGCAGCTTAGGCACCGGGACTAGCGGGAGGTACGAGCAGTACTTC
TRBV7-9,TRBJ2-7,TRBD1,few,CASRRGTGRGEQYF,TGTGCCAGCAGGCGAGGGACAGGGAGAGGCGAGCAGTACTTC
TRBV28,TRBJ1-2,NA,few,CASTGAGFNYGYTF,TGTGCCAGCACAGGGGCCGGTTTTAACTATGGCTACACCTTC
TRBV12-3/TRBV12-4,TRBJ1-5,NA,NA,CASTLGQSYQPQHF,TGTGCCAGCACCTTGGGGCAGTCTTACCAGCCCCAGCATTTT
TRBV6-1,TRBJ2-1,NA,NA,CASSTHRRTQPNEQFF,TGTGCCAGCAGTACCCACAGGCGTACCCAGCCAAATGAGCAGTTCTTC
TRBV30,TRBJ1-5,NA,many,CAWSVQDGLSNQPQHF,TGTGCCTGGAGTGTGCAGGACGGCCTGAGCAATCAGCCCCAGCATTTT